This TCR beta chain was found in a study of neurological immune-mediated disorders (dated by TCRdb to the late 2010s). About the investigation overall: Among the approximately 34 multiple sclerosis patients, relapsing-remitting MS was present in some 31 and secondary progressive MS was present in 3. Alongside PBMC samples, the set of about 100 TCR-beta libraries contained longitudinal samples, technical triplicates, and paired CD4+ and CD8+ T-cell subsets that had been sorted. Using UMI-based sequencing, the study compared peripheral blood TCR-beta repertoires from patients with HTLV-I-associated myelopathy (HAM/TSP), patients with multiple sclerosis, and healthy controls. The cohort included 60 to 75 subjects: roughly 14 with HAM/TSP, roughly 34 with multiple sclerosis, and 20 or so healthy controls.

The CDR3 runs 17 amino acids, cysteine and phenylalanine included. Only the CDR3 part of the read is kept: 51 bases, read in frame from the first base. The trim is 5 bases for V and 0 bases for J, with a gap of 17 bases between the germline ends. For the unsorted PBMC libraries, 2 million PBMCs were stored in RNAlater at -80 degrees C until RNA extraction and were used to generate the libraries. Multiple sclerosis patients were enrolled in a US clinical protocol evaluating disease progression by magnetic resonance imaging. PBMCs were separated from peripheral blood using Ficoll-Hypaque density gradient centrifugation and then cryopreserved in liquid nitrogen. This clonotype was seen at least ten times. The clone's antigen remains unknown. The input lacks base qualities; no much larger clone sits a single base away. Points the paper makes about the study in general: In a phylogenetic analysis, the repertoires of 18 out of 34 MS patients fell into a single cluster of related CDR3 sequences, pointing to a possible signature at the repertoire level. Across subjects, expanded clones never shared an identical CDR3 amino acid sequence, which suggests that the TCR-beta repertoires in every group were private. TCR clonal expansion was highest in HAM/TSP patients and lowest in MS patients, with MS patients falling below even healthy controls. The MS cluster was not associated with any clinical or MRI features, and the authors stated that larger cohorts are needed.

cDNA synthesis used template-switch 5'RACE with a primer carrying a 10-nucleotide random unique molecular identifier tagging each TCR transcript. Every sequencing run covered 15-18 subjects and yielded more than 160 million TCR-beta sequences. The RNeasy kit was used for extraction of total RNA. Using the KAPA Real-time Library Amplification kit, TCR-beta VDJ regions were amplified with primers for the TCR constant region and the 5'RACE anchor. Sample indexes and Illumina adaptors were added in a first PCR, after which library yield was increased in a second PCR. The roughly 650 bp TCR product was size-selected on a 2% E-gel SizeSelection system after Ampure bead purification. Library quality was checked on a Bioanalyzer, concentration was measured with Qubit, and libraries were quantified with the Kapa Library Quantification kit before pooling. An Illumina HiSeq 2500 was used to sequence the libraries paired-end at 2 x 150 bp. To increase sequence diversity, about 25-31% phiX was spiked into each library pool. The authors processed their data as follows. The UMI-based MiGEC pipeline processed quality-filtered reads and removed over 80% of raw TCR sequences during error correction. IMGT germline references were used for aligning VDJ genes, and each clonotype was defined as a unique CDR3 amino acid sequence together with its V-J genes. Clonal expansion, Shannon diversity and CDR3 relatedness (CalcPairwiseDistances, ClusterSamples) were evaluated with VDJtools, and phylogenetic trees were built with CLCbio workbench. Clones with at least 8 unique UMIs were defined as expanded, with this threshold being based on coefficient-of-variation modelling across technical triplicates. TCRdb's own reprocessing of the public reads used fastp at Q25 and MiXCR and kept productive beta chains. Each CDR3 protein appears once, grouped with its most common genes and DNA. For this entry, the V and J calls and clone size follow TCRdb and not the study's own pipeline. The sample has about 120,000 distinct CDR3 sequences on record, roughly 3.2% of them singletons. The top ten constitute about 1.2% of the sample.

Recombination joined TRBV12-3 or TRBV12-4 with TRBJ1-3; possibly the D gene is TRBD1, per 6 matching bases. The source material was PBMCs. The clonotype comes from a woman younger than 45 with multiple sclerosis. The DNA reads as follows: TGTGCCAGCAGTATACAGAGACAGGTCATCTCTGGAAACACCATATATTTT. Its amino acids are CASSIQRQVISGNTIYF.